The T cell receptor beta chain under discussion was sequenced for a study of blood T cell repertoires in COVID-19. Overall study context: Acute and convalescent COVID-19 specimens originated in the United States, Italy and Spain. The analysed material was cDNA or gDNA that came from T cells, B-cell-depleted T cells, or PBMCs.

Grouping used clinical history reported by participants in a survey and questionnaire. Individuals in the exposed group had encountered a COVID-19 case within 2 weeks preceding study entry. Deletions cut 2 bases from V and 0 bases from J, with 11 bases between. The CDR3 is made up of 16 amino acids. Germline assignment: CDR1 KGHSH and CDR2 LQKENI. Assay used: immunoSEQ multiplex PCR; TCRdb lists only in-frame clones, some missing. The table lists around 200,000 clones, 70% to 90% of them singletons. The receptor was derived from a woman aged 25-40 years who had been exposed to COVID-19. The sequencing sample was made of PBMCs or T cells enriched from blood (not recorded which). The V gene is TRBV18, the J gene TRBJ1-3, with D perhaps matching TRBD1 (6 bases). The CDR3: CASSPNSGASGNTIYF. The CDR3 bases are TGTGCCAGCTCACCAAACTCAGGGGCCTCTGGAAACACCATATATTTT.